The 31 T cell receptor beta chains below come from one sample, sequenced in a study of Ad26.COV2.S vaccination and SARS-CoV-2 variants. Data came from immunoSEQ multiplex PCR; TCRdb stores just in-frame clones and leaves some out. The sample lists 400,000 to 450,000 clones, approximately 92% occurring once. Treatment given: around 19 received Ad26.COV2.S at low or high dose, single or two shots; 5 received placebo; per-sample allocation not given. The study sampled participants on day 63 after the first vaccine or placebo injection. Sequences were derived from peripheral blood, sampled in a trial of Ad26.COV2.S vaccine versus placebo. These receptor sequences come from a person aged 18-60 years who received the Ad26.COV2.S COVID-19 vaccine or a placebo.

The sample holds one count of this clone. The chain couples TRBV30 to TRBJ2-7; TRBD1 matches 8 bases. Germline CDR1 reads GTSNPN; CDR2 reads SVGIG (reference sequence). V lost 3 bases, J lost 8 bases, and 15 bases stayed unmatched. The CDR3 is made up of 15 amino acids. The CDR3, as DNA: TGTGCCTGGAGACCCGGGACAGGCTACTTCTATAAGCAGTACTTC. The encoded protein is CAWRPGTGYFYKQYF. Using reference TRBV30 and TRBJ2-7 for the parts outside the CDR3, the full variable domain is SQTIHQWPATLVQPVGSPLSLECTVEGTSNPNLYWYRQAAGRGLQLLFYSVGIGQISSEVPQNLSASRPQDRQFILSSKKLLLSDSGFYLCAWRPGTGYFYKQYFGPGTRLTVT.

The chain carries TRBV18 and TRBJ1-3; 12 bases line up with TRBD1. V lost 1 base and J lost 1; bases outside the gene matches: 8. This CDR3 is 19 amino acids long. The germline gives CDR1 KGHSH, CDR2 LQKENI. In nucleotides, the CDR3 is TGTGCCAGCTCACCACTGGGACAGGGGGCTCTAGGATCTGGAAACACCATATATTTT. Translating gives CASSPLGQGALGSGNTIYF.

The rearrangement links TRBV14 to TRBJ2-2; the D is unclear. Germline loops: CDR1 SGHDN, CDR2 FVKESK. Trimming cost V 4 bases and J 4 bases, with 10 bases left between them. The CDR3 consists of 14 residues. CDR3 sequence (DNA): TGTGCCAGCAGCCCCCTCTCGGTCACCGGGGAGCTGTTTTTT. Translated, it gives CASSPLSVTGELFF.

V and J are TRBV7-2 and TRBJ1-2; tentatively, D is TRBD1 (5 bases). The CDR3 has 13 residues. Germline CDR1 is SGHTA and CDR2 is FQGNSA. Trimming left V 5 bases short and J 4 bases short, with 11 bases between. For the CDR3, the DNA is TGTGCCAGCAGCCTACTTGACAGCTATGGCTACACCTTC. Protein: CASSLLDSYGYTF. Combining the CDR3 with reference TRBV7-2 and TRBJ1-2 gives the whole variable domain GAGVSQSPSNKVTEKGKDVELRCDPISGHTALYWYRQSLGQGLEFLIYFQGNSAPDKSGLPSDRFSAERTGGSVSTLTIQRTQQEDSAVYLCASSLLDSYGYTFGSGTRLTVV.

The chain is built from TRBV7-3 and TRBJ2-2; D gene unclear. The CDR3 contains 12 residues. From germline, CDR1 is SGHTA and CDR2 FQGTGA. The V gene lost 7 bases and the J gene lost 1 base, with 4 bases spanning the gap. CDR3 nucleotides: TGTGCCAGCAAACAGAACACCGGGGAGCTGTTTTTT. Its protein product is CASKQNTGELFF.

The V call is TRBV30, the J call TRBJ2-5, with 11 bases lining up with TRBD2. This CDR3 is built from 14 residues. CDR1 is GTSNPN and CDR2 is SVGIG in the germline V gene (reference sequence). With V trimmed by 3 bases and J by 5 bases, 5 bases remained unmatched. DNA for the CDR3: TGTGCCTGGAGACTAGCGGGAGTTCGGGAGACCCAGTACTTC. The encoded protein is CAWRLAGVRETQYF.

V gene TRBV15 combines with J gene TRBJ2-1, with a possible D match to TRBD2 (6 bases). Germline CDR1 reads LNHNV; CDR2 reads YYDKDF (reference sequence). Trimming left V 0 bases short and J 12 bases short, with 21 bases between. This CDR3 comprises 16 residues. The CDR3 nucleotides are TGTGCCACCAGCAGAGAGGGGGGTTTTGCGGGGACTGTGCAGTTCTTC. Residues: CATSREGGFAGTVQFF.

This clone has only one observation. The rearrangement uses TRBV11-2 and TRBJ2-7, with 14 bases fitting TRBD2. The CDR3 spans 15 residues. Germline CDR1 is SGHAT and CDR2 is FQNNGV. V lost 3 bases to trimming and J lost 4 bases; unmatched junction nucleotides: 2. The CDR3, as DNA: TGTGCCAGCAGCTTCGGGACTAGCGGGGGATACGAGCAGTACTTC. Translation: CASSFGTSGGYEQYF. Looking up the rest from reference TRBV11-2 and TRBJ2-7 gives the full variable domain: EAGVAQSPRYKIIEKRQSVAFWCNPISGHATLYWYQQILGQGPKLLIQFQNNGVVDDSQLPKDRFSAERLKGVDSTLKIQPAKLEDSAVYLCASSFGTSGGYEQYFGPGTRLTVT.

This sequence joins TRBV6-5 and TRBJ2-7; 7 bases are a match to TRBD1. The CDR3 covers 14 residues. CDR1 is MNHEY, CDR2 SVGAGI, per germline. The J segment lost 3 bases and the V segment lost 5 bases, leaving 7 bases of the junction unmatched. CDR3 coding DNA: TGTGCCAGCAGTCCCCGGGACAGTAGCTACGAGCAGTACTTC. It codes for CASSPRDSSYEQYF.

The chain is built from TRBV15 and TRBJ2-1, with D uncertain. The ends were cut back, 0 bases at V and 10 bases at J, with 16 bases in the middle. The CDR3 extends over 15 amino acids. The V gene's germline CDR1 is LNHNV and CDR2 YYDKDF (reference sequence). The chain's CDR3 is CATSRDPQAVYEQFF. The CDR3 DNA reads as TGTGCCACCAGCAGAGATCCCCAGGCTGTCTACGAGCAGTTCTTC.

V gene TRBV4-3 combines with J gene TRBJ2-1; D is perhaps TRBD1 (5 bases). Germline assignment: CDR1 LGHNA and CDR2 YSLEER. The CDR3 is 15 residues long. The V end lost 3 bases, the J end lost 2 bases, and 11 bases lay between the germline ends. The CDR3 nucleotides read TGCGCCAGCAGCCAGGGGCCGGAGACCTACAATGAGCAGTTCTTC. Residues: CASSQGPETYNEQFF.

J is TRBJ2-7 and V is TRBV4-2; D is unclear. The CDR3 is 15 residues long. Trimming took off 0 bases at V and 0 bases at J, with 9 bases between the two ends. Germline CDR1 LGHNA, CDR2 YNFKEQ. CDR3 amino acids: CASSQEVAASYEQYF. CDR3 nucleotide sequence: TGTGCCAGCAGCCAAGAGGTTGCAGCCTCCTACGAGCAGTACTTC.

The chain carries TRBV10-3 and TRBJ1-1; D uncertain. Germline V gene sequence: CDR1 ENHRY, CDR2 SYGVKD. Trimming took off 2 bases at V and 1 base at J, with 8 bases between the two ends. This CDR3 contains 14 residues. CDR3 DNA sequence: TGTGCCATCAGTGAGACTGATCGGAACACTGAAGCTTTCTTT. It translates to CAISETDRNTEAFF.

In its sample, this clone was seen once. The CDR3 DNA sequence: TGTGCCAGCAGCCCGCAGGACGGCACAGATACGCAGTATTTT. It codes for CASSPQDGTDTQYF. The V call is TRBV5-5, the J call TRBJ2-3; D gene unclear. This CDR3 has 14 residues. Looked up from germline, CDR1 is SGHKS and CDR2 is YYEKEE (reference sequence). V lost 4 bases and J 1 base, leaving 10 bases between the germline ends.

The chain carries TRBV6-1 and TRBJ1-2; 7 nucleotides line up with TRBD1. The CDR3 runs to 15 residues. In germline, CDR1 is MNHNS, CDR2 SASEGT. V trimming: 1 base; J trimming: 3 bases; junction bases outside the gene matches: 5. The DNA of the CDR3 is TGTGCCAGCAGTGAAGACAGGGGTCTGTACTATGGCTACACCTTC. It yields the protein CASSEDRGLYYGYTF.

This chain uses TRBV6-5 with TRBJ2-1, with TRBD2 identical over 8 bases. This CDR3 comprises 13 residues. The trim removed 7 bases at V and 5 bases at J, leaving 4 bases unmatched. Germline lookup yields CDR1 MNHEY and CDR2 SVGAGI. CDR3 sequence (DNA): TGTGCCAGCACTCTAGCGGGCCACAATGAGCAGTTCTTC. Translated, it gives CASTLAGHNEQFF.

The V gene is TRBV27, the J gene TRBJ2-3; TRBD1 matches at 10 bases. Germline V gene lookup returns CDR1 MNHEY and CDR2 SMNVEV (reference sequence). CDR3 length: 15 residues. Trimming cost V 5 bases and J 6 bases; bases outside gene matches: 8. The CDR3 nucleotides are TGTGCCAGCAGTCTCCGGGACAGGGGAGCGGATACGCAGTATTTT. It translates to CASSLRDRGADTQYF.

J is TRBJ1-1 and V is TRBV29-1, with 7 bases matching TRBD1. Unmatched junction bases numbered 6, after V lost 8 bases and J lost 0 bases. The CDR3 is made up of 13 amino acids. From germline, CDR1 is SQVTM and CDR2 ANQGSEA. The CDR3 spells CSTNRGLNTEAFF. The CDR3 DNA reads TGCAGCACGAACAGGGGTTTGAACACTGAAGCTTTCTTT.

CDR3 sequence: CASFRETGRTEAFF. Written as DNA, the CDR3 is TGTGCCAGCTTCAGAGAGACAGGGAGGACTGAAGCTTTCTTT. The genes are TRBV2 and TRBJ1-1, with 7 bases matching TRBD1. Trimming took 8 bases from V and 5 from J; bases not matched to a gene: 11. CDR3 size: 14 residues. Germline V lookup: CDR1 SNHLY, CDR2 FYNNEI.

The V call is TRBV6-2 or TRBV6-3, the J call TRBJ2-7; the D gene is possibly TRBD2 (5 bases). This CDR3 is built from 12 residues. Trimming took off 5 bases at V and 1 base at J, with 6 bases between the two ends. Per germline, CDR1 MNHEY and CDR2 SVGEGT. The CDR3 DNA reads as TGTGCCAGCAGTCCGGGGTCCTACGAGCAGTACTTC. It translates to CASSPGSYEQYF.

The chain links TRBV5-8 to TRBJ2-5, with 8 nucleotides matching TRBD1. The CDR3 is 15 residues long. From germline, CDR1 is SGHTS and CDR2 YDEGEE. The J segment lost 5 bases and the V segment lost 0 bases, leaving 6 bases of the junction unmatched. CDR3 in DNA: TGTGCCAGCAGCTTGGGGACAGGGTCGGCCGAGACCCAGTACTTC. This sequence encodes CASSLGTGSAETQYF.

The V gene is TRBV4-3, the J gene TRBJ2-5; TRBD2 might be the D (6 bases). Germline CDR1 reads LGHNA; CDR2 reads YSLEER. V dropped 0 bases and J dropped 0 bases, with 17 bases sitting between them. This CDR3 is built from 18 residues. CDR3 sequence reads: CASSQEYGTAGDQETQYF. CDR3 DNA: TGCGCCAGCAGCCAAGAGTACGGAACAGCGGGCGACCAAGAGACCCAGTACTTC.

As to this clone: Germline is not matched at one junction end, which may reflect a read error. This sequence joins TRBV29-1 and TRBJ2-7; 9 bases are a match to TRBD2. This CDR3 is built from 13 residues. CDR1 is SQVTM and CDR2 is ANQGSEA in the germline V gene. CDR3 sequence: CSVSAGGSYGQYF. The CDR3 bases are TGCAGCGTGTCAGCGGGAGGATCCTACGGGCAGTACTTC.

This chain uses TRBV5-6 with TRBJ1-6; D unclear. This CDR3 spans 15 amino acids. Germline V gives CDR1 SGHDT, CDR2 YYEEEE. Trimming took 1 base from V and 3 from J, leaving 8 bases between them. For the CDR3, the DNA is TGTGCCAGCAGCTTGTCTGGAAACTATAATTCACCCCTCCACTTT. Its protein product is CASSLSGNYNSPLHF.

Details on this clone: Additional DNA sequences in this sample encode the identical CDR3. V gene TRBV3-1 (or the pseudogene TRBV3-2) combines with J gene TRBJ1-3; maybe TRBD1 (6 bases). Germline CDR1 LGHDT, CDR2 YNNKEL (reference sequence). This CDR3 region has 13 residues. Trimming removed 3 bases at V and 4 bases at J, with 7 bases between. CDR3 amino acids: CASSQDSGNTIYF. The CDR3 bases are TGTGCCAGCAGCCAGGACAGCGGAAACACCATATATTTT.

This chain connects TRBV7-9 to TRBJ1-3, with 7 positions matching TRBD1. The CDR3 is 13 residues long. CDR1 is SEHNR, CDR2 FQNEAQ, per germline (reference sequence). J gave up 8 bases and V 3 bases, and 4 bases lay outside the gene matches. The CDR3 region is CASSLKGADTIYF. The CDR3 DNA follows: TGTGCCAGCAGCTTGAAGGGGGCAGACACCATATATTTT. Drawing the rest from reference TRBV7-9 and TRBJ1-3, the complete variable domain is DTGVSQNPRHKITKRGQNVTFRCDPISEHNRLYWYRQTLGQGPEFLTYFQNEAQLEKSRLLSDRFSAERPKGSFSTLEIQRTEQGDSAMYLCASSLKGADTIYFGEGSWLTVV.

The rearrangement joins TRBV12-3 or TRBV12-4 to TRBJ1-1, with a possible D match to TRBD1 (6 bases). The CDR3 runs to 11 residues. The ends were cut back, 4 bases at V and 8 bases at J, with 8 bases in the middle. CDR3 sequence (DNA): TGTGCCAGCAGTTCGGACAGAGAAGCTTTCTTT. Residues: CASSSDREAFF.

The J gene is TRBJ1-6, the V gene TRBV7-2, with 9 bases identical to TRBD1. With 5 bases clipped from V and 5 bases from J, the junction kept 4 bases outside the gene matches. Germline V gives CDR1 SGHTA, CDR2 FQGNSA. The CDR3 spans 15 residues. The CDR3 DNA follows: TGTGCCAGCAGCGCCGGGACAGGGAATAATTCACCCCTCCACTTT. Translated, it gives CASSAGTGNNSPLHF.

Points on this clone: The sample has other DNA sequences that encode this CDR3 too. The chain recombines TRBV10-2 with TRBJ1-6; tentative D call: TRBD1 (5 bases). Per germline, CDR1 WSHSY and CDR2 SAAADI. Trimming shortened V by 2 bases and J by 7 bases, and 6 bases separated the two germline ends. This CDR3 has 13 residues. CDR3 amino acids: CASSEGGNSPLHF. DNA of the CDR3: TGCGCCAGCAGTGAGGGGGGGAATTCACCCCTCCACTTT.

The CDR3 spells CASSLAPLGGAGANVLTF. CDR3 nucleotide sequence: TGTGCCAGCAGCTTAGCCCCACTCGGGGGCGCTGGGGCCAACGTCCTGACTTTC. V usage is TRBV7-2 and J usage is TRBJ2-6; D is tentatively TRBD1 or TRBD2 (6 bases each). The CDR3 runs 18 residues. The germline V gene encodes CDR1 SGHTA and CDR2 FQGNSA. The ends were cut back, 0 bases at V and 2 bases at J, with 14 bases in the middle.

To note about this clone: Distinct nucleotide sequences in the sample also encode this CDR3. The genes are TRBV24-1 and TRBJ2-7, with 9 bases lining up with TRBD1. Germline V gives CDR1 KGHDR, CDR2 SFDVKD. The CDR3 extends over 13 amino acids. Losses at the gene ends were 7 bases for V and 6 bases for J; bases not matched to a gene: 6. CDR3: CATSRDRDGEQYF. The CDR3 nucleotides are TGTGCCACCAGCCGGGACAGGGACGGCGAGCAGTACTTC.